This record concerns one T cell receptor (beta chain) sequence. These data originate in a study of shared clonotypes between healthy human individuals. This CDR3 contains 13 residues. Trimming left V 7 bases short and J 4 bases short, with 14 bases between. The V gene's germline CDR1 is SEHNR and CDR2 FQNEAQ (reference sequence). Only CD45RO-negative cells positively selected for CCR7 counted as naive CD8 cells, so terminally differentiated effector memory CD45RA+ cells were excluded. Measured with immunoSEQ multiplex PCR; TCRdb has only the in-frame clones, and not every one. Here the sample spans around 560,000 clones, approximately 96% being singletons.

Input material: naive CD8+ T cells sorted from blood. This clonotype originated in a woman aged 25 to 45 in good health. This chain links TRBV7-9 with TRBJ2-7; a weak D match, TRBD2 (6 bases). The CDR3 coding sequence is TGTGCCAGCAACCCACCGGGAGCGTACGAGCAGTACTTC. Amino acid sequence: CASNPPGAYEQYF.